The 9 T cell receptor beta chains below were found in one sample sequenced in a study of graft-versus-host responses after intestinal transplantation. Here immunoSEQ multiplex PCR was the method, and the copy in TCRdb shows in-frame clones only, minus some. Found here are about 130,000 clones, more than 90% of them singletons; the top ten hold around 0.16%. These receptors are not linked to any known antigen. The specimen was unstimulated CD4+ T cells sorted from spleen or lymph node cells, collected before intestinal transplant. The receptors originated from a human donor who received an intestinal transplant.

The chain carries TRBV7-2 and TRBJ1-4; D unresolved. The germline V gene encodes CDR1 SGHTA and CDR2 FQGNSA. V was shortened by 3 bases and J by 0 bases, with 5 bases between the two germline ends. The CDR3 runs to 14 residues. CDR3 sequence (DNA): TGTGCCAGCAGCTTGGGGACAACTAATGAAAAACTGTTTTTT. Its protein is CASSLGTTNEKLFF.

J is TRBJ1-1 and V is TRBV2, with 9 positions matching TRBD1. Germline V gene data show CDR1 as SNHLY and CDR2 as FYNNEI. The CDR3 is made up of 15 amino acids. Losses at the gene ends were 8 bases for V and 4 bases for J; bases not matched to a gene: 11. The CDR3 bases are TGTGCCAGCGTAGGACAGGGGATTGTTGGCACTGAAGCTTTCTTT. Protein sequence: CASVGQGIVGTEAFF.

The chain is built from TRBV5-1 and TRBJ2-1; 7 positions agree with TRBD1. Germline V gives CDR1 SGHRS, CDR2 YFSETQ. CDR3 length equals 15 residues. V lost 4 bases, J lost 1 base, and 5 bases stayed unmatched. The CDR3 DNA sequence: TGCGCCAGCAGCAAGACAGGGAATTCCTACAATGAGCAGTTCTTC. It specifies CASSKTGNSYNEQFF. The variable domain in full, completed from reference TRBV5-1 and TRBJ2-1, reads KAGVTQTPRYLIKTRGQQVTLSCSPISGHRSVSWYQQTPGQGLQFLFEYFSETQRNKGNFPGRFSGRQFSNSRSEMNVSTLELGDSALYLCASSKTGNSYNEQFFGPGTRLTVL.

This chain joins TRBV18 and TRBJ1-6; possibly TRBD1 for D (6 bases). Germline V gene sequence: CDR1 KGHSH, CDR2 LQKENI. The CDR3 length is 17 residues. V was shortened by 3 bases and J by 8 bases, with 20 bases between the two germline ends. CDR3 DNA: TGTGCCAGCTCACCGAAGTACATACAGGGAGAGGATTCACCCCTCCACTTT. Its protein is CASSPKYIQGEDSPLHF.

This rearrangement joins TRBV30 to TRBJ1-1; weak D call: TRBD1 (5 bases). CDR3 length equals 13 residues. Germline loops: CDR1 GTSNPN, CDR2 SVGIG (reference sequence). V was clipped by 5 bases and J by 3 bases, with 13 bases between them. The CDR3 DNA sequence: TGTGCCTGGGCCGCTCAGGGATACACTGAAGCTTTCTTT. As protein: CAWAAQGYTEAFF.

J is TRBJ2-1 and V is TRBV7-2; TRBD2 might be the D (6 bases). Looked up from germline, CDR1 is SGHTA and CDR2 is FQGNSA. CDR3 length: 14 residues. Between the trimmed V and J ends, which lost 7 bases and 7 bases, there was a span of 17 bases. CDR3: CASTGGVGRNEQFF. CDR3 DNA: TGTGCCAGCACGGGCGGGGTGGGGAGGAATGAGCAGTTCTTC.

The J gene is TRBJ2-7, the V gene TRBV6-1; 12 nucleotides align to TRBD1. Germline V lookup: CDR1 MNHNS, CDR2 SASEGT. The CDR3 has 14 residues. V was clipped by 6 bases and J by 4 bases; unmatched bases: 4. Written as DNA, the CDR3 is TGTGCCAGCAGGCAGGGACAGGGGGCATACGAGCAGTACTTC. Protein: CASRQGQGAYEQYF.

J is TRBJ2-1 and V is TRBV5-4, with D maybe TRBD2 (7 bases). Trimming took off 6 bases at V and 10 bases at J, with 20 bases between the two ends. CDR3 length equals 14 residues. Germline V lookup: CDR1 SGHNT, CDR2 YYREEE (reference sequence). CDR3: CASTLDGGREEQFF. CDR3 nucleotide sequence: TGTGCCAGCACACTAGACGGGGGGCGAGAGGAGCAGTTCTTC.

As for this clone: Other DNA sequences within the sample encode an identical CDR3. CDR3 protein: CASSPDSNQPQHF. CDR3 in DNA: TGTGCCAGCTCACCTGATAGCAATCAGCCCCAGCATTTT. V and J are TRBV18 and TRBJ1-5; D gene ambiguous. Germline V CDR1 and CDR2: KGHSH, LQKENI. Trimming removed 3 bases at V and 0 bases at J, with 3 bases between. The CDR3 covers 13 residues.